These T cell receptor beta chains were read from a single sample in a study of neoadjuvant nivolumab and ipilimumab in lung cancer. Assay used: immunoSEQ multiplex PCR; TCRdb lists only in-frame clones, some missing. The data hold approximately 4,900 clones, with 91% observed a single time. The sample was blood, taken after neoadjuvant nivolumab, alone or with ipilimumab, at or shortly before surgery. Source of these receptors: an adult with non-small cell lung cancer. Some clones in this sample may be carry-over from other donors' samples. Both conserved end residues are part of each CDR3. D genes are given only for firm matches. Not all rows give a size; the values are once, few, many and, for expanded clones, a class.

TRBV12-5	TRBJ2-3	NA	once	CASGPGPQDTQYF	TGTGCTAGTGGACCGGGACCACAAGATACGCAGTATTTT
TRBV11-2	TRBJ2-3	NA	NA	CASILAARTDTQYF	TGTGCCAGCATACTAGCAGCCCGTACAGATACGCAGTATTTT
TRBV2	TRBJ1-2	TRBD1	NA	CASRPGTGVGYTF	TGTGCCAGCAGGCCCGGGACAGGGGTCGGCTACACCTTC
TRBV27	TRBJ2-3	NA	few	CASSQVADTQYF	TGTGCCAGCAGTCAGGTTGCAGATACGCAGTATTTT
TRBV19	TRBJ1-1	NA	NA	CASSTDRMNTEAFF	TGTGCCAGTAGTACTGACAGGATGAACACTGAAGCTTTCTTT
TRBV7-2	TRBJ2-7	TRBD2	NA	CASSLAGGLYEQYF	TGTGCCAGCAGCTTAGCGGGAGGGCTCTACGAGCAGTACTTC
TRBV18	TRBJ2-5	TRBD2	NA	CASSPLAGKQETQYF	TGTGCCAGCTCACCGCTAGCGGGGAAACAAGAGACCCAGTACTTC
TRBV5-6	TRBJ1-2	TRBD1	NA	CASSLVGRGPVIGYTF	TGTGCCAGCAGCTTGGTGGGTAGGGGGCCCGTGATTGGCTACACCTTC
TRBV6-5	TRBJ2-7	TRBD2	NA	CASSYGPSGSFDEQYF	TGTGCCAGCAGTTACGGGCCTAGCGGGAGTTTCGACGAGCAGTACTTC
TRBV4-1	TRBJ1-4	TRBD1	NA	CASSRTGFEKLFF	TGCGCCAGCAGCCGGACAGGGTTTGAAAAACTGTTTTTT
TRBV4-1	TRBJ2-2	NA	once	CASSQEWGGDPNTGELFF	TGCGCCAGCAGCCAAGAATGGGGCGGGGATCCTAACACCGGGGAGCTGTTTTTT
TRBV30	TRBJ2-7	NA	NA	CAWSEGGRVDEQYF	TGTGCCTGGAGTGAGGGGGGCAGGGTGGACGAGCAGTACTTC
TRBV7-2	TRBJ1-5	NA	NA	CASSFFGRNQPQHF	TGTGCCAGCAGCTTTTTCGGTCGCAATCAGCCCCAGCATTTT
TRBV4-1	TRBJ2-7	NA	NA	CASSQVANSYEQYF	TGCGCCAGCAGCCAAGTCGCCAACTCCTACGAGCAGTACTTC
TRBV4-1	TRBJ1-4	NA	NA	CASSPEGGSNEKLFF	TGCGCCAGCAGCCCCGAGGGGGGATCTAATGAAAAACTGTTTTTT
TRBV2	TRBJ2-1	TRBD2	once	CASSGHGRVYNEQFF	TGTGCCAGCAGTGGACACGGGAGGGTTTACAATGAGCAGTTCTTC
TRBV30	TRBJ1-2	NA	NA	CAWRDSEGYTF	TGTGCCTGGAGGGACAGCGAGGGCTACACCTTC
TRBV5-5	TRBJ1-1	NA	NA	CASSLQALTEAFF	TGTGCCAGCAGCTTACAGGCACTCACTGAAGCTTTCTTT